This T cell receptor beta chain was recorded in a study of T cell responses to AZD1222 COVID-19 vaccine. Data came from immunoSEQ multiplex PCR; TCRdb stores just in-frame clones and leaves some out. The data contain under 130,000 clones, 80% to 95% of them singletons. Germline assignment: CDR1 KGHDR and CDR2 SFDVKD. V lost 7 bases to trimming and J lost 3 bases, with 7 bases between them. The CDR3 loop spans 12 amino acids. Worth noting for this clone: What it binds is unknown.

Study-wide results and limits: Receipt of two AZD1222 doses was followed by a rise in Spike-specific TCR breadth and depth.

This chain uses TRBV24-1 with TRBJ2-3; D unresolved. The sample consisted of peripheral blood, taken on day 0 of AZD1222 vaccination. The TCR originated in an adult in good health. CDR3 amino acids: CATRSQTDTQYF. The CDR3 DNA follows: TGTGCCACCAGGTCGCAGACAGATACGCAGTATTTT.